One and the same sample provided the 4 T cell receptor beta chains below, sequenced in a study of T cell responses to AZD1222 COVID-19 vaccine. Profiled with immunoSEQ multiplex PCR; TCRdb holds only in-frame clones, not every one. The sample yields roughly 100,000 clones, around 87% seen once. The starting material was peripheral blood, obtained on day 0 of AZD1222 vaccination. The receptors shown here come from an adult in good health.

This clone was picked up a small number of times. This chain joins TRBV4-2 and TRBJ2-5, with D unclear. V lost 0 bases and J lost 5, with 10 bases in between. This CDR3 has 14 residues. Germline V lookup: CDR1 LGHNA, CDR2 YNFKEQ. This chain's CDR3 is CASSQDGGSETQYF. In nucleotides, the CDR3 is TGTGCCAGCAGCCAAGACGGTGGTTCGGAGACCCAGTACTTC.

V usage is TRBV27 and J usage is TRBJ2-7; possibly TRBD1 for D (5 bases). Trimming pared 1 base from V and 0 bases from J, leaving 10 bases between. The CDR3 is 15 amino acids. The germline V gene has CDR1 MNHEY and CDR2 SMNVEV (reference sequence). In DNA, the CDR3 is TGTGCCAGCAGTTTATATGGGGCTCCCTCCTACGAGCAGTACTTC. This gives the protein CASSLYGAPSYEQYF.

This clone was detected only once. The chain joins TRBV6-4 to TRBJ2-2; 8 nucleotides align to TRBD2. V lost 8 bases to trimming and J lost 4 bases; unmatched junction nucleotides: 6. The CDR3 runs to 14 residues. Germline CDR1 is MRHNA and CDR2 is SNTAGT. CDR3 sequence (DNA): TGTGCCAGCTCTGGACTAGCTGGCACCGGGGAGCTGTTTTTT. It is translated as CASSGLAGTGELFF.

The rearrangement uses TRBV3-1 (or the pseudogene TRBV3-2) and TRBJ2-2; D call uncertain. Germline CDR1 and CDR2: LGHDT and YNNKEL (reference sequence). V dropped 1 base and J dropped 4 bases, with 10 bases sitting between them. The CDR3 is made up of 15 amino acids. The CDR3 sequence: CASSQGLAPTGELFF. The DNA for the CDR3 is TGTGCCAGCAGCCAAGGTTTAGCTCCCACCGGGGAGCTGTTTTTT.